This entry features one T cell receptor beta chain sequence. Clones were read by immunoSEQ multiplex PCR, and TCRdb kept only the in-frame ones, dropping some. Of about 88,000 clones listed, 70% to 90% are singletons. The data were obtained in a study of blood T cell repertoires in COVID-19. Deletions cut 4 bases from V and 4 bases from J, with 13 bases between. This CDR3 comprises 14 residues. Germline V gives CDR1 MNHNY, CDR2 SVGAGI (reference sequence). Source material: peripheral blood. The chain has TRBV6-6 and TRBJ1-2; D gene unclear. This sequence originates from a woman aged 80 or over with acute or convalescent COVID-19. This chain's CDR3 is CASSSSDSLYGYTF. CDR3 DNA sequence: TGTGCCAGCAGTTCGTCGGACTCTCTCTATGGCTACACCTTC.